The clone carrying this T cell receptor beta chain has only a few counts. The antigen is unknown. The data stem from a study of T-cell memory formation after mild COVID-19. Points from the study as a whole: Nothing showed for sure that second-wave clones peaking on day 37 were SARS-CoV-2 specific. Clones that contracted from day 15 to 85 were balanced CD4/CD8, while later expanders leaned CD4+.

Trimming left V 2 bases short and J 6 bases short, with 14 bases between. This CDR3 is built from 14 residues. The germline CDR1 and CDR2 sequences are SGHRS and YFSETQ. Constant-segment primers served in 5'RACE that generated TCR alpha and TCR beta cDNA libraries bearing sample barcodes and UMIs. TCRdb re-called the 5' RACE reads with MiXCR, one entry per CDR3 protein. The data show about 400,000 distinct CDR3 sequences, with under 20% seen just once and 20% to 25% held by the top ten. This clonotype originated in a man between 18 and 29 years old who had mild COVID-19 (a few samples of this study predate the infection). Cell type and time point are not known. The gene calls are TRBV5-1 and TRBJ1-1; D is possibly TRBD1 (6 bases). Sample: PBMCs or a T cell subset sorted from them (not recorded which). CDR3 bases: TGCGCCAGCAGCTTCTCAGGGGAAAGCGCTGAAGCTTTCTTT. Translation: CASSFSGESAEAFF.